Sequencing of this TCR beta chain was carried out in a study of tumor and adjacent non-tumor tissue in lung cancer. No cell sorting was done before RNA was extracted from the tissue. This non-tumor lung sample came from over 3 cm beyond the tumor edge. This clonotype was seen at least ten times. CDR3 length: 12 amino acids. V lost 7 bases to trimming and J lost 7 bases; unmatched junction nucleotides: 3. Germline-derived CDR1 and CDR2 are MNHEY and SVGAGI. A modified ARM-PCR protocol with three rounds of nested PCR amplified TCRbeta. TCRdb redid the calling of the multiplex PCR reads with MiXCR, one entry per CDR3 protein. This sample carries 50,000 to 60,000 distinct CDR3 sequences, 70% to 80% of them seen once, and the ten largest clones take roughly 25%.

The J gene is TRBJ2-2, the V gene TRBV6-5; 7 positions match TRBD2. Sequenced material: distant non-tumor lung tissue. This sequence originates from a woman in her sixties with non-small cell lung cancer. The CDR3 region is CASKLASGELFF. In DNA, the CDR3 is TGTGCCAGCAAACTAGCGAGCGGGGAGCTGTTTTTT.